This T cell receptor beta chain is drawn from a study of OX40 agonist ivuxolimab in advanced cancers. Study as a whole: Treatment received earlier with anti-PD-1, anti-PD-L1 or anti-CTLA-4 agents was allowed, and 40% had some.

In this sample, this clone turned up once. Samples of blood were obtained at baseline, on cycle 4 day 1, and on cycle 7 day 1. The CDR3 spans 14 residues. V lost 4 bases and J lost 0, with 11 bases in between. Germline CDR1 SGHDT, CDR2 YYEEEE. The assay was immunoSEQ multiplex PCR, and TCRdb's table has in-frame clones only and misses some. The repertoire holds tens of thousands of clones, approximately 80% seen once, with 1.5% to 2% in the top ten. The rearrangement joins TRBV5-6 to TRBJ2-7; D is perhaps TRBD1 or TRBD2 (5 bases each). The receptor comes from an adult with an advanced solid tumor such as melanoma, head and neck, liver or kidney cancer. This specimen was CD4+ or CD8+ T cells sorted from blood, taken in a trial of the OX40 agonist ivuxolimab. CDR3 sequence: CASSPGTFSYEQYF. The CDR3 DNA is TGTGCCAGCAGCCCCGGGACGTTCTCCTACGAGCAGTACTTC.